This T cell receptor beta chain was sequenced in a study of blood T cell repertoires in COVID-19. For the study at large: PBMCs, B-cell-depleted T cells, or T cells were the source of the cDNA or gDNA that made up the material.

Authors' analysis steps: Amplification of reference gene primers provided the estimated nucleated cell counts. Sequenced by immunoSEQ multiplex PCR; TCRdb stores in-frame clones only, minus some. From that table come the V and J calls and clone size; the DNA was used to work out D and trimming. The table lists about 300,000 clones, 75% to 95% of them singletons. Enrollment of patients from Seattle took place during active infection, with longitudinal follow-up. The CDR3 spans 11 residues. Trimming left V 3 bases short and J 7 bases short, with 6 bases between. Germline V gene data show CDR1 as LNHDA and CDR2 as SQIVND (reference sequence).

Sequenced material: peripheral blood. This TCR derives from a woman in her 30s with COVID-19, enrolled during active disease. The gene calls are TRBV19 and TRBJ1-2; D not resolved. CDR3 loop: CASSIRLGYTF. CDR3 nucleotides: TGTGCCAGTAGTATCCGTCTTGGCTACACCTTC.